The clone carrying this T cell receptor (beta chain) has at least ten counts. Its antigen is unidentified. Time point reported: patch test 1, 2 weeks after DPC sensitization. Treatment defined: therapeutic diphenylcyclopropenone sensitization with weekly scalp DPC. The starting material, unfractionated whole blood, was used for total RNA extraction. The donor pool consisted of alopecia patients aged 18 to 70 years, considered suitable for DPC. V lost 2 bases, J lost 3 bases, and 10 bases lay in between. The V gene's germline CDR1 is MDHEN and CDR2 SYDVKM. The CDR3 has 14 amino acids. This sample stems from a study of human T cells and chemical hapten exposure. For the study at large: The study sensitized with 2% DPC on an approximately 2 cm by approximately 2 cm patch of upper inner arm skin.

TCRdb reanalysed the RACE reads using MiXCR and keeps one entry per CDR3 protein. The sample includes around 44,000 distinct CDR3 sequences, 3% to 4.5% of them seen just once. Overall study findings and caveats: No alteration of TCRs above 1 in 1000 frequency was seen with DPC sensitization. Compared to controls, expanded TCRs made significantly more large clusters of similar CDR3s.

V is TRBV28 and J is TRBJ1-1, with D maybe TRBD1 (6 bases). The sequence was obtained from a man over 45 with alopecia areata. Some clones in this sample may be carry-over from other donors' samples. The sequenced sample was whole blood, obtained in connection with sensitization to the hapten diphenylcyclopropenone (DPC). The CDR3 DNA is TGTGCCAGCAGTTTACCAGGGGCGTACACTGAAGCTTTCTTT. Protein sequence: CASSLPGAYTEAFF.